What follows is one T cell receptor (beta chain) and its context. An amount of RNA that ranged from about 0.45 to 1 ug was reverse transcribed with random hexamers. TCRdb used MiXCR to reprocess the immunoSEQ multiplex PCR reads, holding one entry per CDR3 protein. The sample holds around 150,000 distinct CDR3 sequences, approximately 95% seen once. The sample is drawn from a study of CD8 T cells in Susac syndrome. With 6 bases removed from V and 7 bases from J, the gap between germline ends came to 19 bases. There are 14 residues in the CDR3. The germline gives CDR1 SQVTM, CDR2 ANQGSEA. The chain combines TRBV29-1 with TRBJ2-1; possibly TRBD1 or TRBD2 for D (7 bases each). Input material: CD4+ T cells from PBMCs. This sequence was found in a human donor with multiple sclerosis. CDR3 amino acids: CSVPDRRERNEQFF. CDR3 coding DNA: TGCAGCGTCCCGGACAGGCGGGAGAGAAATGAGCAGTTCTTC.